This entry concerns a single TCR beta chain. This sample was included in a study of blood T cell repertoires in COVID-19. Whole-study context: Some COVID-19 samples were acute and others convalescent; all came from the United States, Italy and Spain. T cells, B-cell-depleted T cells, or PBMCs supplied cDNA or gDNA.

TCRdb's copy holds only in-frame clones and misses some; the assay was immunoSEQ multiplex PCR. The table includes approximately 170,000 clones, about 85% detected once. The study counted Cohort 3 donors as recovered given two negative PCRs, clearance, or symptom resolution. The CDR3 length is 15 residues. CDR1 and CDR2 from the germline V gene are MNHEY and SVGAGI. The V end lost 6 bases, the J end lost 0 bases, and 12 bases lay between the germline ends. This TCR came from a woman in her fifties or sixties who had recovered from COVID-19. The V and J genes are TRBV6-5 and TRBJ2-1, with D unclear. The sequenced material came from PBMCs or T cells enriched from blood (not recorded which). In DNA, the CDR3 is TGTGCCAGCAGGCCCAGCGCCAGCTCCTACAATGAGCAGTTCTTC. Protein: CASRPSASSYNEQFF.